Listed below are T cell receptor beta chains from one sample, sequenced in a study of T cells in Graves' hyperthyroidism and ophthalmopathy. TCRdb reanalysed the multiplex PCR reads using MiXCR and keeps one entry per CDR3 protein. The sample carries almost 600,000 distinct CDR3 sequences, around 42% recorded once. Sequencing was carried out using peripheral blood or thyroid tissue (not recorded which). The receptors here all came from a woman aged 18-35 years with Graves' hyperthyroidism. The CDR3 runs from the conserved cysteine through the conserved F or W. D genes are given only for firm matches. The size of a clone is reported for some rows only, either as once, few or many, or as a class for expanded clones.

>NA|TRBJ2-7|NA|TRBV10-3
CAISDYSGTGNYEQYF
TGTGCCATCAGTGACTATAGCGGGACAGGGAACTACGAGCAGTACTTC
>NA|TRBJ2-7|NA|TRBV10-3
CAISSQGRRAPGEQYF
TGTGCCATCAGCAGCCAAGGCCGGCGCGCCCCTGGCGAGCAGTACTTC
>NA|TRBJ1-6|NA|TRBV25-1
CASSVRDGHSPLHF
TGTGCCAGCAGTGTTCGGGACGGCCATTCACCCCTCCACTTT
>NA|TRBJ1-5|many|TRBV25-1
CASSAGAPYSNQPQHF
TGTGCCAGCAGTGCAGGGGCCCCTTATAGCAATCAGCCCCAGCATTTT
>NA|TRBJ2-5|many|TRBV30
CASEGGARETQYF
TGTGCCTCCGAAGGGGGGGCTAGGGAGACCCAGTACTTC
>NA|TRBJ1-2|many|TRBV7-9
CASSLFDRSHYGYTF
TGTGCCAGCAGCCTATTCGACAGGTCCCACTATGGCTACACCTTC
>NA|TRBJ1-1|many|TRBV15
CATVAGTEAFF
TGTGCCACCGTTGCGGGCACTGAAGCTTTCTTT
>NA|TRBJ2-7|many|TRBV20-1
CSAKGVGEQYF
TGCAGTGCTAAAGGGGTTGGCGAGCAGTACTTC
>TRBD1|TRBJ1-4|many|TRBV29-1
CSVEGQGNGKLFF
TGCAGCGTTGAGGGACAGGGGAACGGAAAACTGTTTTTT
>NA|TRBJ1-1|NA|TRBV7-2
CASSSAGHTEAFF
TGTGCCAGCAGCAGCGCGGGACACACTGAAGCTTTCTTT
>NA|TRBJ2-5|many|TRBV20-1
CSARATGPQETQYF
TGCAGTGCTAGGGCGACAGGACCCCAAGAGACCCAGTACTTC
>NA|TRBJ2-5|many|TRBV6-2/TRBV6-3
CASSLPGQQETQYF
TGTGCCAGCAGCCTTCCCGGGCAGCAAGAGACCCAGTACTTC
>TRBD1|TRBJ2-7|many|TRBV4-2
CASSQTGARATAEQYF
TGTGCCAGCAGCCAGACAGGGGCCCGGGCTACCGCCGAGCAGTACTTC
>NA|TRBJ1-1|many|TRBV29-1
CSARGQTNTEAFF
TGCAGCGCCCGTGGACAGACTAACACTGAAGCTTTCTTT
>NA|TRBJ2-1|few|TRBV7-3
CASSLRGFF
TGTGCCAGCAGCTTAAGGGGGTTCTTC
>TRBD1|TRBJ1-6|many|TRBV6-5
CASRPQGVSPLHF
TGTGCCAGCAGGCCACAGGGGGTTTCACCCCTCCACTTT
>TRBD1|TRBJ2-7|NA|TRBV9
CASTGTGVSFYEQYF
TGTGCCAGCACCGGGACAGGGGTTTCTTTCTACGAGCAGTACTTC
>NA|TRBJ1-2|once|TRBV10-3
CAIFRGNGYTF
TGTGCCATTTTTAGGGGCAATGGCTACACCTTC
>NA|TRBJ2-7|many|TRBV19
CASTPSLGKSYEQYF
TGTGCCAGTACCCCCTCTCTAGGGAAGTCCTACGAGCAGTACTTC
>NA|TRBJ2-1|few|TRBV2
CATLGLEWGNEQFF
TGTGCCACACTTGGGCTAGAGTGGGGCAATGAGCAGTTCTTC
>TRBD1|TRBJ2-7|NA|TRBV10-3
CAISEGDRWDEQYF
TGTGCCATCAGTGAGGGGGACAGGTGGGACGAGCAGTACTTC
>NA|TRBJ1-6|many|TRBV9
CASSRSGGYNSPLHF
TGTGCCAGCAGCCGGTCGGGTGGCTATAATTCACCCCTCCACTTT
>TRBD1|TRBJ1-2|once|TRBV12-5
CASGLAQPGQGYGYTF
TGTGCTAGTGGTTTGGCCCAACCGGGACAGGGGTATGGCTACACCTTC
>NA|TRBJ1-2|many|TRBV6-6
CASSYQGSGGYTF
TGTGCCAGCAGTTATCAGGGAAGTGGCGGCTACACCTTC
>NA|TRBJ1-5|many|TRBV19
CASSNRGGGQPQHF
TGTGCCAGTAGTAACCGGGGAGGGGGACAGCCCCAGCATTTT
>NA|TRBJ2-2|NA|TRBV7-2
CASRRSGRTGELFF
TGTGCCAGCAGACGCTCGGGACGGACCGGGGAGCTGTTTTTT
>TRBD1|TRBJ1-2|many|TRBV7-9
CASSLDRGANYGYTF
TGTGCCAGCAGCCTGGACAGGGGGGCCAACTATGGCTACACCTTC
>NA|TRBJ2-7|many|TRBV30
CAWSLRGFEQYF
TGTGCCTGGAGTCTAAGGGGGTTTGAGCAGTACTTC
>NA|TRBJ1-2|many|TRBV29-1
CSVPNRELGYGYTF
TGCAGCGTGCCTAACAGGGAACTCGGCTATGGCTACACCTTC
>TRBD2|TRBJ2-7|NA|TRBV7-9
CASSYSGFYEQYF
TGTGCCAGCAGCTATAGCGGGTTTTACGAGCAGTACTTC
>NA|TRBJ2-3|many|TRBV7-8
CASSLSPYTDTQYF
TGTGCCAGCAGCTTATCTCCGTACACAGATACGCAGTATTTT
>NA|TRBJ2-7|many|TRBV6-2/TRBV6-3
CASSPNGGREQYF
TGTGCCAGCAGTCCTAATGGGGGACGCGAGCAGTACTTC
>NA|TRBJ1-3|many|TRBV5-6
CASSPDSSLAGNTIYF
TGTGCCAGCAGCCCAGACTCATCGCTGGCCGGAAACACCATATATTTT
>NA|TRBJ2-7|NA|TRBV5-1
CASRPGPRYEQYF
TGCGCCAGCAGGCCTGGACCGAGGTACGAGCAGTACTTC
>NA|TRBJ2-7|NA|TRBV20-1
CSARGYEQYF
TGCAGTGCTAGAGGTTACGAGCAGTACTTC
>TRBD2|TRBJ2-7|NA|TRBV20-1
CSARGTSRYEQYF
TGCAGTGCCAGGGGGACTAGCAGATACGAGCAGTACTTC
>TRBD1|TRBJ1-1|NA|TRBV27
CASSPGTGNEAFF
TGTGCCAGCAGCCCCGGGACAGGGAACGAAGCTTTCTTT
>NA|TRBJ1-1|many|TRBV20-1
CSATSGRLGAFF
TGCAGTGCGACCTCCGGGAGATTAGGAGCTTTCTTT
>TRBD1|TRBJ2-5|many|TRBV7-9
CASSPRTGSHETQYF
TGTGCCAGCAGCCCCCGGACAGGGTCCCACGAGACCCAGTACTTC
>NA|TRBJ1-1|many|TRBV6-4
CASSETYLRTEAFF
TGTGCCAGCAGTGAAACATATCTGAGGACTGAAGCTTTCTTT
>TRBD1|TRBJ1-2|NA|TRBV25-1
CASSEVGRQGLTADGYTF
TGTGCCAGCAGTGAAGTGGGGCGACAGGGGCTAACGGCGGATGGCTACACCTTC
>TRBD2|TRBJ2-3|NA|TRBV7-2
CASSLVRGNRREGSQYF
TGTGCCAGCAGCTTAGTTAGGGGGAACCGACGGGAGGGATCCCAGTATTTT
>NA|TRBJ2-5|NA|TRBV11-2
CASSAGGGPSTQYF
TGTGCCAGCAGCGCAGGGGGAGGACCCTCAACCCAGTACTTC
>NA|TRBJ1-1|NA|TRBV5-8
CASSPRGGVWNTEAFF
TGTGCCAGCAGCCCCAGAGGGGGGGTATGGAACACTGAAGCTTTCTTT
>TRBD1|TRBJ1-1|many|TRBV19
CASSLGQDTNTEAFF
TGTGCCAGTAGTCTAGGACAGGACACAAACACTGAAGCTTTCTTT
>NA|TRBJ2-3|NA|TRBV10-3
CAIKSSTDTQYF
TGTGCCATCAAAAGTAGCACAGATACGCAGTATTTT
>NA|TRBJ1-2|many|TRBV5-5
CASSRNTPGLTSNYGYTF
TGTGCCAGCAGCCGGAACACACCGGGACTTACGTCTAACTATGGCTACACCTTC
>TRBD2|TRBJ2-5|NA|TRBV7-8
CASRLAGGDETQYF
TGTGCCAGCAGACTAGCGGGAGGGGACGAGACCCAGTACTTC
>TRBD1|TRBJ2-2|few|TRBV5-6
CASSYRQGAGTGELFF
TGTGCCAGCAGCTATCGACAGGGGGCGGGCACCGGGGAGCTGTTTTTT
>NA|TRBJ2-5|NA|TRBV11-2
CASTRAETQYF
TGTGCCAGCACCCGCGCGGAGACCCAGTACTTC
>TRBD2|TRBJ2-7|few|TRBV6-6
CASSRLAGGEEQYF
TGTGCCAGCAGCAGACTAGCGGGAGGGGAGGAGCAGTACTTC
>NA|TRBJ2-2|many|TRBV20-1
CSASGRIGELFF
TGCAGTGCTAGCGGGAGAATCGGGGAGCTGTTTTTT
>NA|TRBJ1-1|NA|TRBV20-1
CSLAPGGTEAFF
TGCAGCTTAGCTCCCGGGGGCACTGAAGCTTTCTTT